This TCR beta chain was recorded in a study of read filtering for tumor transcriptome and immune sequencing (dated by TCRdb to about 2020). In terms of the full investigation: Of the patients in the cohort, some 17 were male and some 15 were female, and their mean age was about 68 years, with a range of about 40 to 85. Under revised international staging, roughly eight patients fell into R-ISS I, more than 15 into R-ISS II and over 5 into R-ISS III. After DNase treatment, whole-transcriptome libraries were prepared using the TruSeq RNA Access Library Prep Kit. Per sample, about 4.05 to 10.27 million TCR-region mapped reads were obtained with IR-seq, compared with only roughly 80 to 1,300 with RNA-seq. Using the same bone marrow samples, the study compared TCR repertoires obtained by targeted immune repertoire sequencing with those obtained by bulk whole-transcriptome sequencing. As a main aim, a read-filtering strategy for immune repertoire data was addressed, with the specific question being whether clonotypes supported by a single read should be removed. What the authors observed across the whole study: The correlation between IR-seq and RNA-seq shared clonotype proportions rose when single-read clonotypes were removed. The sorted CD138-negative fraction was a mixed bone marrow immune population, not purified T cells. Compared with RNA-seq, IR-seq captured clonotypes at much higher depth and more reliably, and a smaller IR-seq throughput was enough to identify most shared clonotypes. Single-read clonotypes made up roughly 82% of clonotypes but around 3.8% of total reads in IR-seq, and 74.6% of clonotypes and 35% to 55% of reads in RNA-seq.

V loses 0 bases of germline sequence and J loses 2 bases, and the interval between the two ends is 18 bases. The germline V gene gives CDR1 as MGHRA and CDR2 as YSYEKL. The CDR3, cysteine through phenylalanine, is 18 amino acids long. CDR3 DNA only is kept here, 54 bases in frame from base 1. This clonotype was detected many times. What antigen it recognizes has not been identified. No per-base quality is available; no much larger clone lies one base away. TCR libraries were built from roughly 440 ng RNA with the Immunoverse kit, using molecular barcoded adaptors covering alpha/delta and beta/gamma chains. TCR library preparation was performed with the same RNA that was used for transcriptome sequencing. TCR libraries were sequenced on an Illumina HiSeq 4000 with 2 x 150 cycles. The paper's data handling went like this. MiXCR aligned TCR reads to human V, D, J and C references and assembled the aligned reads into CDR3 clonotypes, with quality filtering and error correction included. Clonotype counts and gene usage diversity were analyzed with the tcR package in R. Raw mapping reads were checked after the RNA-seq reads had been mapped by STAR aligner version 2.5.3a onto the human GRCh37 genome. IR-seq fastq files were randomly downsampled with Seqtk 1.3 to test the effect of sequencing depth on detected clonotypes. TCRdb reanalyzed the raw reads on its own, using fastp at Q25 for trimming and MiXCR for clone calling, and kept in-frame beta chains. Entries are consolidated by CDR3 protein sequence, retaining the most common genes and DNA. Clone size and V and J calls follow TCRdb, not the original study. Within this sample are roughly 25,000 distinct CDR3 sequences, with around a fifth of them counted one time only. The ten most abundant clones make up 15% to 20% of the sample.

Each patient had bone marrow sampled at the time of active disease. Isolation of bone marrow mononuclear cells was performed by Ficoll-Hypaque density gradient centrifugation. CD138-negative cells were obtained by negative selection after labeling with CD138 magnetic microbeads on a MACS separator, removing myeloma plasma cells. Flow cytometry on an Attune NxT with CD138 antibodies was used to check the purity of the isolated cells. TRIzol reagent was used to extract total RNA, which was then quantified with a NanoDrop spectrophotometer. For each patient, paired RNA-seq and IR-seq were run on the CD138-negative bone marrow sample from that patient.

The sequence was collected from a donor aged 40 or older with multiple myeloma. Sequencing was done on a sample of a population of CD138-negative cells sorted from bone marrow. The cell subset or site label for this specimen denotes: bone marrow mononuclear cells depleted of CD138+ plasma/myeloma cells by negative magnetic selection. The chain employs TRBV4-1 and TRBJ2-3; a weak D assignment points to TRBD2 (5 bases agree). The encoded CDR3 is CASSQEAAVSTLTDTQYF. The DNA reads as follows: TGCGCCAGCAGCCAAGAAGCGGCTGTCTCCACCCTCACAGATACGCAGTATTTT.